What follows are 20 T cell receptor beta chains derived from one specimen sequenced in a study of T cell changes during pregnancy in multiple sclerosis. The table came from immunoSEQ multiplex PCR; TCRdb's copy has only in-frame clones and leaves some out. The top ten clones hold 0.35% to 0.5% of a sample with approximately 50,000 clones, 92% of them seen once. Sequencing used CD4+ T cells from peripheral blood mononuclear cells, obtained after pregnancy. The receptor source for this set is a female donor with multiple sclerosis, enrolled in a pregnancy study.

This chain joins TRBV9 and TRBJ2-7; 9 bases align to TRBD2. The trim removed 2 bases at V and 6 bases at J, leaving 9 bases unmatched. The CDR3 has 15 residues. Germline lookup yields CDR1 SGDLS and CDR2 YYNGEE. CDR3 nucleotides: TGTGCCAGCAGCGTGACCGGGACTAGCCTCTCCGAGCAGTACTTC. It translates to CASSVTGTSLSEQYF.

The V call is TRBV19, the J call TRBJ1-1; TRBD1 matches 7 bases. The CDR3 contains 15 residues. The germline V gene encodes CDR1 LNHDA and CDR2 SQIVND (reference sequence). The junction had 2 bases not matched to a gene; V was cut back by 1 base and J by 0 bases. CDR3 DNA sequence: TGTGCCAGTAGTATAGGGGGACAGATGAACACTGAAGCTTTCTTT. Amino acid sequence: CASSIGGQMNTEAFF.

The chain is built from TRBV5-1 and TRBJ2-5, with D possibly matching TRBD2 (6 bases). The CDR3 sequence is 14 residues long. The germline V gene encodes CDR1 SGHRS and CDR2 YFSETQ. Trimming cost V 1 base and J 1 base, with 8 bases left between them. CDR3 sequence: CASSLTSPQETQYF. The CDR3, as DNA: TGCGCCAGCAGCTTGACTAGCCCCCAAGAGACCCAGTACTTC.

The genes are TRBV6-6 and TRBJ2-1; TRBD2 matches 10 bases. Trimming at V came to 6 bases and at J to 4 bases, leaving 6 bases not matched to a gene. The CDR3 is made up of 15 amino acids. Germline assignment: CDR1 MNHNY and CDR2 SVGAGI (reference sequence). The CDR3 sequence: CASSRTSGLYNEQFF. The DNA for the CDR3 is TGTGCCAGCAGCCGGACTAGCGGACTATACAATGAGCAGTTCTTC.

The chain combines TRBV9 with TRBJ1-2; D might be TRBD1 (6 bases). Germline values: CDR1 SGDLS, CDR2 YYNGEE. The V and J ends lost 4 bases and 5 bases respectively, with 15 bases between them. The CDR3 loop spans 14 amino acids. The CDR3 region is CASSSQATGYGYTF. Here the CDR3 DNA reads TGTGCCAGCAGCTCACAAGCGACAGGATATGGCTACACCTTC.

The rearrangement links TRBV5-1 to TRBJ1-3; no clear D gene. The V end lost 0 bases, the J end lost 0 bases, and 7 bases lay between the germline ends. Germline lookup yields CDR1 SGHRS and CDR2 YFSETQ. The CDR3 runs 15 residues. The DNA of the CDR3 is TGCGCCAGCAGCTTGGGAGTAACCTCTGGAAACACCATATATTTT. Its translation: CASSLGVTSGNTIYF.

The chain combines TRBV18 with TRBJ2-1, with 9 positions matching TRBD1. Germline V gene sequence: CDR1 KGHSH, CDR2 LQKENI. The CDR3 totals 17 residues. The V segment lost 4 bases and the J segment 8 bases; nucleotides outside the gene matches: 15. In DNA form, the CDR3 reads TGTGCCAGCTCACAGGTCGCCGGGACAGGGTTTTACGATGAGCAGTTCTTC. It translates to CASSQVAGTGFYDEQFF.

V is TRBV14 and J is TRBJ2-7; weak D call: TRBD2 (6 bases). There are 18 residues in the CDR3. V lost 1 base to trimming and J lost 4 bases, with 23 bases between them. Per the germline V gene, CDR1 is SGHDN and CDR2 is FVKESK. CDR3 in DNA: TGTGCCAGCAGCCAAGGGCGACCTAGCGCTAGGGGTCCTTACGAGCAGTACTTC. Its protein product is CASSQGRPSARGPYEQYF.

The chain uses TRBV9 and TRBJ2-7, with 12 bases aligning to TRBD2. With V trimmed by 4 bases and J by 4 bases, 9 bases remained unmatched. Looked up from germline, CDR1 is SGDLS and CDR2 is YYNGEE. CDR3 size: 16 residues. This CDR3 reads CASSPGLAGTRYEQYF. The CDR3 nucleotides are TGTGCCAGCAGCCCCGGACTAGCGGGAACCAGGTACGAGCAGTACTTC.

The rearrangement uses TRBV19 and TRBJ1-4; the D is unclear. This CDR3 region has 12 residues. Germline CDR1 reads LNHDA; CDR2 reads SQIVND (reference sequence). Trimming left V 5 bases short and J 8 bases short, with 9 bases between. CDR3: CASSPRGEKLFF. The CDR3 DNA follows: TGTGCCAGTAGTCCCCGCGGGGAAAAACTGTTTTTT.

This rearrangement joins TRBV5-1 to TRBJ2-1, with D perhaps TRBD1 (5 bases). The germline V gene encodes CDR1 SGHRS and CDR2 YFSETQ. V dropped 0 bases and J dropped 8 bases, with 9 bases sitting between them. The length of the CDR3 is 13 residues. The CDR3 nucleotides read TGCGCCAGCAGCTTGGCTGGGGCCCATGAGCAGTTCTTC. Protein sequence: CASSLAGAHEQFF.

The chain joins TRBV4-2 to TRBJ1-4, with D possibly TRBD1 on 5 matching bases. CDR1 is LGHNA, CDR2 YNFKEQ, per germline. V lost 0 bases and J 8 bases, leaving 19 bases between the germline ends. The CDR3 has 17 amino acids. The CDR3 DNA sequence: TGTGCCAGCAGCCAAGAATTTAGAAACATTAGGGGAGAAAAACTGTTTTTT. It encodes CASSQEFRNIRGEKLFF.

The chain recombines TRBV19 with TRBJ2-7; 14 nucleotides align to TRBD2. The length of the CDR3 is 16 residues. V lost 10 bases to trimming and J lost 2 bases; unmatched junction nucleotides: 10. From germline, CDR1 is LNHDA and CDR2 SQIVND (reference sequence). The CDR3 reads CATRRRLAGGPYEQYF. The CDR3 region has the DNA TGTGCCACCCGGAGGAGACTAGCGGGAGGGCCCTACGAGCAGTACTTC.

V gene TRBV11-2 combines with J gene TRBJ1-2; the match to TRBD1 covers 7 bases. Per the germline V gene, CDR1 is SGHAT and CDR2 is FQNNGV. The CDR3 length is 15 residues. Trimming removed 5 bases from V and 1 base from J; junction bases left unmatched: 7. DNA of the CDR3: TGTGCCAGCAGCGGCCGACAGGGTAGTAACTATGGCTACACCTTC. Encoded protein: CASSGRQGSNYGYTF.

The chain uses TRBV29-1 and TRBJ2-3; 10 bases are shared with TRBD2. Germline assignment: CDR1 SQVTM and CDR2 ANQGSEA. J lost 8 bases, V lost 3 bases, and 14 bases had no gene match. The length of the CDR3 is 16 residues. The DNA for the CDR3 is TGCAGCGTTGAGCTAGCGGGAGATTTTGTGAGTGGTACGCAGTATTTT. As protein: CSVELAGDFVSGTQYF.

The chain combines TRBV5-1 with TRBJ2-5; D is ambiguous. Germline loops: CDR1 SGHRS, CDR2 YFSETQ. V was trimmed by 0 bases and J by 3 bases, leaving 15 bases between them. The CDR3 has 16 amino acids. In DNA form, the CDR3 reads TGCGCCAGCAGCTTGGTGGGCCCCCAATTCGAAGAGACCCAGTACTTC. Translation gives CASSLVGPQFEETQYF.

CDR3 nucleotide sequence: TGTGCCTGGACCACTAGCGGGACGAACAATGAGCAGTTCTTC. Translated, it gives CAWTTSGTNNEQFF. The genes are TRBV30 and TRBJ2-1; TRBD2 matches at 10 bases. V gave up 4 bases and J gave up 5 bases; unmatched junction bases: 5. Germline CDR1 is GTSNPN and CDR2 is SVGIG (reference sequence). The CDR3 length is 14 residues.

This chain uses TRBV27 with TRBJ2-7; 7 nucleotides agree with TRBD2. V lost 4 bases, J lost 2 bases, and 11 bases stayed unmatched. The CDR3 is 16 residues long. Germline CDR1 reads MNHEY; CDR2 reads SMNVEV (reference sequence). CDR3 in DNA: TGTGCCAGCAGTTGGGATATCGGGGGGATCGCCTACGAGCAGTACTTC. Its translation: CASSWDIGGIAYEQYF.

This clone occurred once. This sequence joins TRBV19 and TRBJ1-2, with D unresolved. The CDR3 is made up of 14 amino acids. The germline V and J ends were trimmed by 1 base and 4 bases, with 10 bases remaining between them. CDR1 is LNHDA and CDR2 is SQIVND in the germline V gene (reference sequence). The CDR3 bases are TGTGCCAGTAGTATAGGGGCAGCCCCCTATGGCTACACCTTC. Translated: CASSIGAAPYGYTF.

V and J are TRBV19 and TRBJ1-5, with D hard to call. CDR1 and CDR2 (germline): LNHDA, SQIVND (reference sequence). Trimming stripped 7 bases from V and 2 bases from J, with 21 bases between. The CDR3 has 17 residues. DNA of the CDR3: TGTGCCAGTACCACGGACGGACTCCTTTTGGGCAATCAGCCCCAGCATTTT. Protein: CASTTDGLLLGNQPQHF.